The 28 T cell receptor beta chains given below trace back to one sample, sequenced in a study of shared clonotypes between healthy human individuals. TCRdb's table, derived via immunoSEQ multiplex PCR, lists solely in-frame clones and lacks some. This sample has more than 1 million clones, with 75% to 80% found just once. Specimen: memory CD4+ T cells from PBMCs. Subset described: CD45RA-negative fraction. These receptors were collected from a man aged 18 to 29 in good health. Some clones in this sample may be carry-over from other donors' samples.

The V gene is TRBV27, the J gene TRBJ2-1; the D gene is possibly TRBD1 (6 bases). The CDR3 covers 14 residues. The V end was cut by 5 bases, the J end by 7 bases, with 15 bases between. CDR1 MNHEY and CDR2 SMNVEV come from the germline V gene (reference sequence). This CDR3 is CASSIRGLANEQFF. CDR3 sequence (DNA): TGTGCCAGCAGTATCAGGGGATTGGCGAATGAGCAGTTCTTC.

The CDR3 DNA is TGTGCCAGCAGCTTAAGGGGGACAGGGAACACTGAAGCTTTCTTT. This gives the protein CASSLRGTGNTEAFF. J is TRBJ1-1 and V is TRBV7-3, with 8 bases fitting TRBD1. The CDR3 contains 15 residues. V lost 1 base and J lost 1; bases outside the gene matches: 2. Per the germline V gene, CDR1 is SGHTA and CDR2 is FQGTGA.

The chain carries TRBV28 and TRBJ2-7; TRBD2 is a possible D gene (6 bases). CDR3 length: 15 residues. Germline-derived CDR1 and CDR2 are MDHEN and SYDVKM. Trimming removed 8 bases at V and 1 base at J, with 18 bases between. CDR3 in amino acids: CASLSGDFNSYEQYF. CDR3 coding DNA: TGTGCCAGCTTAAGTGGGGACTTCAATTCCTACGAGCAGTACTTC.

This clone was observed a few times. The rearrangement links TRBV11-2 to TRBJ1-1; D gene uncertain. Germline V lookup: CDR1 SGHAT, CDR2 FQNNGV. The CDR3 has 14 amino acids. The germline V and J ends were trimmed by 5 bases and 1 base, with 11 bases remaining between them. CDR3 loop: CASSIWTGNTEAFF. CDR3 coding DNA: TGTGCCAGCAGCATCTGGACGGGGAACACTGAAGCTTTCTTT.

The chain recombines TRBV5-1 with TRBJ2-5; the match to TRBD1 covers 8 bases. The CDR3 sequence is 16 residues long. Germline V gene data show CDR1 as SGHRS and CDR2 as YFSETQ. The V and J ends lost 3 bases and 2 bases, in that order; junction bases with no gene match: 9. CDR3 residues: CASSSAGQGKQETQYF. The CDR3 DNA follows: TGCGCCAGCAGCTCGGCCGGACAGGGCAAACAAGAGACCCAGTACTTC.

The table lists this clone with a count of one. A single base is all that separates this from a far larger clone, so a read error is likely. This sequence joins TRBV9 and TRBJ1-1, with a tentative D call TRBD1 (6 bases). The V gene's germline CDR1 is SGDLS and CDR2 YYNGEE. This CDR3 is 13 amino acids long. Trimming cost V 4 bases and J 1 base, with 8 bases left between them. CDR3 nucleotides: TGTGCCAGCAGCCGGGGGGCGAACACTGAAGCTTTCTTT. Translated: CASSRGANTEAFF.

The chain has TRBV5-1 and TRBJ1-1, with D perhaps TRBD1 (5 bases). V was cut by 4 bases and J by 0 bases, with 19 bases left in between. Germline CDR1 SGHRS, CDR2 YFSETQ. This CDR3 has 17 amino acids. CDR3 loop: CASSPRITTAMNTEAFF. As DNA, the CDR3 is TGCGCCAGCAGCCCGAGGATAACGACAGCTATGAACACTGAAGCTTTCTTT.

The V call is TRBV7-2, the J call TRBJ2-1; D may be TRBD2 (5 bases). CDR3 length equals 14 residues. In germline, CDR1 is SGHTA, CDR2 FQGNSA. With 0 bases removed from V and 8 bases from J, the gap between germline ends came to 11 bases. The CDR3 here is CASSLARASHEQFF. CDR3 sequence (DNA): TGTGCCAGCAGCTTAGCGAGGGCAAGCCATGAGCAGTTCTTC.

This clone was seen once. The J gene is TRBJ2-3, the V gene TRBV5-4; 8 bases align to TRBD2. V shed 0 bases, J shed 2 bases, and the junction held 2 bases outside the gene matches. There are 15 residues in the CDR3. Germline CDR1 reads SGHNT; CDR2 reads YYREEE (reference sequence). CDR3 sequence: CASSLAGLDTDTQYF. In DNA form, the CDR3 reads TGTGCCAGCAGCTTGGCGGGACTAGACACAGATACGCAGTATTTT.

The V call is TRBV28, the J call TRBJ1-5, with D unresolved. The V gene lost 6 bases and the J gene lost 4 bases, with 13 bases spanning the gap. CDR3 length: 14 amino acids. Germline CDR1 is MDHEN and CDR2 is SYDVKM. CDR3 in DNA: TGTGCCAGCAGCCTAACGGACGTAAATCAGCCCCAGCATTTT. As protein: CASSLTDVNQPQHF. Together with reference TRBV28 and TRBJ1-5, the CDR3 gives the full variable domain: DVKVTQSSRYLVKRTGEKVFLECVQDMDHENMFWYRQDPGLGLRLIYFSYDVKMKEKGDIPEGYSVSREKKERFSLILESASTNQTSMYLCASSLTDVNQPQHFGDGTRLSIL.

This clone turned up a few times. Other DNA sequences in this specimen translate into the identical CDR3. V gene TRBV18 combines with J gene TRBJ2-3, with D possibly TRBD1 on 6 matching bases. The CDR3 has 14 amino acids. V was cut by 6 bases and J by 0 bases, with 10 bases left in between. In germline, CDR1 is KGHSH, CDR2 LQKENI. The DNA for the CDR3 is TGTGCCAGCTCCCGAGGGGGAAGCACAGATACGCAGTATTTT. It codes for CASSRGGSTDTQYF.

The sample holds a few counts of this clone. Additional DNA sequences in this sample encode the identical CDR3. The chain combines TRBV28 with TRBJ1-2, with D possibly TRBD1 on 5 matching bases. Looked up from germline, CDR1 is MDHEN and CDR2 is SYDVKM. V was pared by 2 bases and J by 2 bases, with 6 bases between. The CDR3 is made up of 13 amino acids. The CDR3 bases are TGTGCCAGCAGTTTACAGGGAAACTATGGCTACACCTTC. Translating gives CASSLQGNYGYTF.

The chain has TRBV6-1 and TRBJ2-3; 8 bases match TRBD2. The CDR3 is 14 residues long. The germline CDR1 and CDR2 sequences are MNHNS and SASEGT. V was pared by 7 bases and J by 3 bases, with 6 bases of the junction left unmatched. Here the CDR3 DNA reads TGTGCCAGCAACGCCGGGACTAGTACAGATACGCAGTATTTT. It codes for CASNAGTSTDTQYF.

V is TRBV4-1 and J is TRBJ1-5; D is unclear. The CDR3 has 16 residues. The germline CDR1 and CDR2 sequences are MGHRA and YSYEKL. Deletions cut 6 bases from V and 5 bases from J, with 20 bases between. The CDR3 region has the DNA TGCGCCAGCAGTCACCCCCGGGGTGAGAGGGATCAGCCCCAGCATTTT. This sequence encodes CASSHPRGERDQPQHF.

V and J are TRBV28 and TRBJ2-7; 8 nucleotides agree with TRBD1. CDR1 is MDHEN, CDR2 SYDVKM, per germline. This CDR3 is built from 14 residues. Germline trimming cut 8 bases from V and 5 bases from J; bases unmatched to any gene: 11. This chain's CDR3 is CASPGPGGQNEQYF. The DNA of the CDR3 is TGTGCCAGCCCAGGCCCAGGGGGCCAGAACGAGCAGTACTTC.

The CDR3 loop reads CATSRPRDRGFDEQFF. The CDR3 DNA follows: TGTGCCACCAGCAGGCCCCGGGACAGGGGCTTCGATGAGCAGTTCTTC. The genes are TRBV15 and TRBJ2-1; 10 bases agree with TRBD1. Trimming took 3 bases from V and 8 from J; bases not matched to a gene: 10. CDR1 and CDR2 from the germline V gene are LNHNV and YYDKDF (reference sequence). This CDR3 has 16 residues. Variable domain in full (rest from reference TRBV15 and TRBJ2-1): DAMVIQNPRYQVTQFGKPVTLSCSQTLNHNVMYWYQQKSSQAPKLLFHYYDKDFNNEADTPDNFQSRRPNTSFCFLDIRSPGLGDTAMYLCATSRPRDRGFDEQFFGPGTRLTVL.

The V gene is TRBV30, the J gene TRBJ2-4; no clear D. The CDR3 covers 15 residues. Looked up from germline, CDR1 is GTSNPN and CDR2 is SVGIG (reference sequence). V was pared by 7 bases and J by 0 bases, with 16 bases between. CDR3 protein: CASELPGRAKNIQYF. CDR3 bases: TGTGCCTCCGAACTTCCGGGCAGAGCCAAAAACATTCAGTACTTC.

The chain combines TRBV29-1 with TRBJ2-5; no firm D call. The V and J ends lost 0 bases and 0 bases respectively, with 20 bases between them. The germline CDR1 and CDR2 sequences are SQVTM and ANQGSEA. This CDR3 has 18 residues. This CDR3 is CSVEEGRARDWYQETQYF. The CDR3 nucleotides read TGCAGCGTTGAAGAGGGAAGGGCAAGGGATTGGTACCAAGAGACCCAGTACTTC.

This clone was seen a single time. The chain links TRBV7-6 to TRBJ2-5; D call uncertain. V was cut by 1 base and J by 2 bases, with 5 bases left in between. The CDR3 loop spans 13 amino acids. Germline V gene lookup returns CDR1 SGHVS and CDR2 FNYEAQ. The CDR3 sequence is CASSLVLQETQYF. For the CDR3, the DNA is TGTGCCAGCAGCTTAGTGCTTCAAGAGACCCAGTACTTC.

The CDR3 spells CASRRTGSSYEQYF. CDR3 in DNA: TGTGCCAGCAGGCGGACAGGGTCTTCCTACGAGCAGTACTTC. The chain couples TRBV6-1 to TRBJ2-7, with TRBD1 identical over 8 bases. With 6 bases clipped from V and 1 base from J, the junction kept 5 bases outside the gene matches. Germline loops: CDR1 MNHNS, CDR2 SASEGT. This CDR3 comprises 14 residues.

The chain employs TRBV11-2 and TRBJ2-5, with a weak D call TRBD1 (5 bases). This CDR3 has 14 amino acids. V was shortened by 5 bases and J by 5 bases, with 15 bases between the two germline ends. The germline gives CDR1 SGHAT, CDR2 FQNNGV. The CDR3 DNA is TGTGCCAGCAGCCCATCCAGGGCTGGGGAGACCCAGTACTTC. Encoded protein: CASSPSRAGETQYF.

The chain carries TRBV18 and TRBJ2-1, with a possible D match to TRBD2 (5 bases). V lost 6 bases and J 5 bases, leaving 17 bases between the germline ends. CDR3 length: 15 residues. Germline V CDR1 and CDR2: KGHSH, LQKENI. CDR3 loop: CASSPSGVHNNEQFF. As DNA, the CDR3 is TGTGCCAGCTCCCCCAGCGGAGTCCATAACAATGAGCAGTTCTTC.

The rearrangement joins TRBV7-9 to TRBJ2-1; 9 nucleotides line up with TRBD2. The junction had 6 bases not matched to a gene; V was cut back by 5 bases and J by 4 bases. This CDR3 spans 15 amino acids. CDR1 is SEHNR and CDR2 is FQNEAQ in the germline V gene (reference sequence). CDR3 sequence: CASSRTSDRYNEQFF. Written as DNA, the CDR3 is TGTGCCAGCAGCCGGACTAGCGACCGATACAATGAGCAGTTCTTC. The variable domain in full, completed from reference TRBV7-9 and TRBJ2-1, reads DTGVSQNPRHKITKRGQNVTFRCDPISEHNRLYWYRQTLGQGPEFLTYFQNEAQLEKSRLLSDRFSAERPKGSFSTLEIQRTEQGDSAMYLCASSRTSDRYNEQFFGPGTRLTVL.

Of note for this clone: At the DNA level, this CDR3 is encoded by other sequences in the same sample as well. This rearrangement joins TRBV7-9 to TRBJ2-7, with TRBD1 matching over 9 bases. Germline CDR1 is SEHNR and CDR2 is FQNEAQ (reference sequence). V shed 5 bases and J 5 bases; nucleotides not matched to a gene: 4. The CDR3 consists of 13 residues. The CDR3 spells CASSRGQGNEQYF. The DNA for the CDR3 is TGTGCCAGCAGCAGGGGACAGGGTAACGAGCAGTACTTC.

The gene calls are TRBV19 and TRBJ2-7; 7 bases align to TRBD2. The CDR3 runs 14 residues. Germline V lookup: CDR1 LNHDA, CDR2 SQIVND (reference sequence). The V gene end was trimmed by 10 bases and the J gene end by 6 bases; junction bases not matched to a gene: 15. The CDR3 DNA reads TGTGCCACCGCCGGGGAGGGAGGAAAGGTCGAGCAGTACTTC. Its protein is CATAGEGGKVEQYF.

V is TRBV9 and J is TRBJ1-1; no definite D call. Germline V gene sequence: CDR1 SGDLS, CDR2 YYNGEE. The CDR3 runs to 15 residues. Trimming took off 0 bases at V and 0 bases at J, with 9 bases between the two ends. The CDR3 DNA follows: TGTGCCAGCAGCGTAGGGGCAGCTCTGAACACTGAAGCTTTCTTT. It codes for CASSVGAALNTEAFF.

The chain has TRBV29-1 and TRBJ1-3; TRBD1 matches 7 bases. CDR1 SQVTM and CDR2 ANQGSEA come from the germline V gene. V lost 6 bases, J lost 3 bases, and 5 bases stayed unmatched. The CDR3 totals 13 residues. For the CDR3, the DNA is TGCAGCGTCCGACCAGGGGGTGGAAACACCATATATTTT. Protein: CSVRPGGGNTIYF.

The rearrangement joins TRBV2 to TRBJ2-5, with 9 bases fitting TRBD1. CDR3 length: 15 residues. Germline assignment: CDR1 SNHLY and CDR2 FYNNEI. The junction had 6 bases not matched to a gene; V was cut back by 2 bases and J by 5 bases. The chain's CDR3 is CASSERGQGSETQYF. CDR3 nucleotides: TGTGCCAGCAGTGAACGTGGACAGGGGTCGGAGACCCAGTACTTC. Looking up the rest from reference TRBV2 and TRBJ2-5 gives the full variable domain: EPEVTQTPSHQVTQMGQEVILRCVPISNHLYFYWYRQILGQKVEFLVSFYNNEISEKSEIFDDQFSVERPDGSNFTLKIRSTKLEDSAMYFCASSERGQGSETQYFGPGTRLLVL.